These 30 T cell receptor beta chains originate from one sample sequenced in a study of T-cell memory formation after mild COVID-19. TCRdb re-analysed the 5' RACE reads in MiXCR, keeping a single row per CDR3 protein. This table has 400,000 or so distinct CDR3 sequences, around 20% appearing once. Sequenced sample: PBMCs or a T cell subset sorted from them (not recorded which). These receptors were collected from an adult woman who had mild COVID-19 (a few samples of this study predate the infection). Cell type and time point are not known.

The CDR3 nucleotides read TGCAGCGTTGGGAAAAGGGAGTTCTATGGCTACACCTTC. Its translation: CSVGKREFYGYTF. The V and J genes are TRBV29-1 and TRBJ1-2; D gene unclear. The germline CDR1 and CDR2 sequences are SQVTM and ANQGSEA. V dropped 4 bases and J dropped 4 bases, with 13 bases sitting between them. The CDR3 runs 13 residues.

The chain is built from TRBV7-2 and TRBJ2-3; 9 bases map to TRBD1. From germline, CDR1 is SGHTA and CDR2 FQGNSA. CDR3 length equals 15 residues. J lost 4 bases, V lost 5 bases, and 7 bases had no gene match. In DNA form, the CDR3 reads TGTGCCAGCAGCCTGGACAGGGGAAAAGCAGATACGCAGTATTTT. It encodes CASSLDRGKADTQYF.

The J gene is TRBJ1-2, the V gene TRBV6-4; D not certain. CDR1 and CDR2 (germline): MRHNA, SNTAGT. V gave up 11 bases and J gave up 3 bases, with 16 bases separating them. CDR3 length: 13 residues. The CDR3 coding sequence is TGTGCCGCTGGCGGGGAGGGAGACTATGGCTACACCTTC. As protein: CAAGGEGDYGYTF.

This sequence joins TRBV4-1 and TRBJ1-4; possibly TRBD1 for D (5 bases). The V and J ends lost 4 bases and 10 bases respectively, with 19 bases between them. The CDR3 length is 15 residues. The V gene's germline CDR1 is MGHRA and CDR2 YSYEKL. The DNA of the CDR3 is TGCGCCAGCAGCCCCCGGGGGGATTTGTACGGAAAACTGTTTTTT. This gives the protein CASSPRGDLYGKLFF.

This clonotype was observed a handful of times. The CDR3 nucleotides read TGTGCCAGCAGTCCTGCACCTGGGCCTTCCTACGAGCAGTACTTC. Translated, it gives CASSPAPGPSYEQYF. This chain links TRBV12-3 or TRBV12-4 with TRBJ2-7; D remains ambiguous. The CDR3 is made up of 15 amino acids. Trimming shortened V by 5 bases and J by 1 base, and 15 bases separated the two germline ends.

The V and J genes are TRBV12-3 or TRBV12-4 and TRBJ1-1, with no clear D. V lost 6 bases and J 3 bases, leaving 5 bases between the germline ends. The CDR3 runs 11 residues. The CDR3 sequence is CASRGYTEAFF. CDR3 sequence (DNA): TGTGCCAGCAGGGGGTACACTGAAGCTTTCTTT.

V usage is TRBV6-6 and J usage is TRBJ2-3; TRBD2 might be the D (6 bases). V lost 6 bases and J 3 bases, leaving 13 bases between the germline ends. The germline V gene encodes CDR1 MNHNY and CDR2 SVGAGI (reference sequence). The CDR3 contains 14 residues. The CDR3 DNA follows: TGTGCCAGCAGACCCGGGACTGCTACAGATACGCAGTATTTT. Translating it yields CASRPGTATDTQYF.

This clonotype was found many times. The V gene is TRBV5-6, the J gene TRBJ2-7, with 7 bases matching TRBD2. The junction had 17 bases not matched to a gene; V was cut back by 4 bases and J by 7 bases. The CDR3 loop spans 16 amino acids. Germline values: CDR1 SGHDT, CDR2 YYEEEE. For the CDR3, the DNA is TGTGCCAGCAGCACCAGATCACTAGCGAAGTCTGGAGAGCAGTACTTC. Translating it yields CASSTRSLAKSGEQYF.

This clonotype showed up just a few times. This chain joins TRBV5-1 and TRBJ2-3, with 7 nucleotides matching TRBD2. The V gene's germline CDR1 is SGHRS and CDR2 YFSETQ. The V segment lost 1 base and the J segment 5 bases; nucleotides outside the gene matches: 7. The CDR3 has 15 amino acids. The CDR3 sequence is CASSLTSAYGDTQYF. For the CDR3, the DNA is TGCGCCAGCAGCTTGACTAGCGCGTATGGAGATACGCAGTATTTT.

The chain is built from TRBV20-1 and TRBJ2-5, with 8 bases aligning to TRBD2. Unmatched junction bases numbered 9, after V lost 4 bases and J lost 5 bases. This CDR3 spans 14 amino acids. Germline V gene lookup returns CDR1 DFQATT and CDR2 SNEGSKA (reference sequence). The CDR3 region is CSATPGTRRETQYF. For the CDR3, the DNA is TGCAGTGCTACCCCCGGGACTAGGCGGGAGACCCAGTACTTC.

This clonotype was counted between two and nine times. The chain has TRBV7-9 and TRBJ2-1; 8 bases match TRBD1. V lost 4 bases, J lost 2 bases, and 7 bases stayed unmatched. Germline V gene lookup returns CDR1 SEHNR and CDR2 FQNEAQ (reference sequence). The CDR3 spans 16 residues. The CDR3 nucleotides read TGTGCCAGCAGCTACCGGACAGGGAGTACCTACAATGAGCAGTTCTTC. Encoded protein: CASSYRTGSTYNEQFF.

This clonotype showed up just once. The genes are TRBV29-1 and TRBJ1-1; D is unclear. Trimming left V 3 bases short and J 1 base short, with 9 bases between. Germline V gene sequence: CDR1 SQVTM, CDR2 ANQGSEA. This CDR3 spans 13 amino acids. CDR3 sequence (DNA): TGCAGCGTTGAGCGGCAGGAGAACACTGAAGCTTTCTTT. It translates to CSVERQENTEAFF. The full variable domain, in which reference TRBV29-1 and TRBJ1-1 provide the parts outside the CDR3, is SAVISQKPSRDICQRGTSLTIQCQVDSQVTMMFWYRQQPGQSLTLIATANQGSEATYESGFVIDKFPISRPNLTFSTLTVSNMSPEDSSIYLCSVERQENTEAFFGQGTRLTVV.

This clonotype was detected a few times. V is TRBV9 and J is TRBJ1-1; D is possibly TRBD1 (5 bases). Per the germline V gene, CDR1 is SGDLS and CDR2 is YYNGEE. With 3 bases removed from V and 6 bases from J, the gap between germline ends came to 12 bases. The CDR3 runs to 13 residues. The CDR3 region has the DNA TGTGCCAGCAGCGGGGACCGGTTCGCTGAAGCTTTCTTT. Translated: CASSGDRFAEAFF.

This clonotype was detected a few times. The genes are TRBV29-1 and TRBJ2-7; D unresolved. With 6 bases removed from V and 2 bases from J, the gap between germline ends came to 14 bases. Germline CDR1 is SQVTM and CDR2 is ANQGSEA. There are 13 residues in the CDR3. CDR3 loop: CSVLGGRAYEQYF. The CDR3 DNA is TGCAGCGTGCTTGGTGGACGGGCCTACGAGCAGTACTTC.

This sequence joins TRBV28 and TRBJ1-1, with D possibly TRBD1 on 5 matching bases. This CDR3 spans 13 amino acids. In germline, CDR1 is MDHEN, CDR2 SYDVKM. V lost 7 bases to trimming and J lost 4 bases, with 13 bases between them. The CDR3 is CASKVPGGTEAFF. For the CDR3, the DNA is TGTGCCAGCAAGGTCCCCGGGGGCACTGAAGCTTTCTTT.

The chain is built from TRBV6-2 or TRBV6-3 and TRBJ2-7; D unresolved. The CDR3 runs to 14 residues. The ends were cut back, 2 bases at V and 3 bases at J, with 11 bases in the middle. Germline loops: CDR1 MNHEY, CDR2 SVGEGT. The CDR3 spells CASSYGQALYEQYF. In DNA, the CDR3 is TGTGCCAGCAGTTACGGGCAGGCCCTCTACGAGCAGTACTTC.

This chain links TRBV5-4 with TRBJ2-7; D tentatively fits TRBD1 or TRBD2 (6 bases each). The germline V gene encodes CDR1 SGHNT and CDR2 YYREEE (reference sequence). The CDR3 covers 15 residues. V lost 2 bases and J 4 bases, leaving 16 bases between the germline ends. This CDR3 reads CASSLPEGGRYEQYF. The CDR3 DNA reads TGTGCCAGCAGCTTACCCGAGGGGGGACGATACGAGCAGTACTTC.

The J gene is TRBJ1-1, the V gene TRBV20-1; D perhaps matches TRBD1 (5 bases). V shed 1 base and J shed 4 bases, with 16 bases lying between them. This CDR3 has 15 amino acids. Germline assignment: CDR1 DFQATT and CDR2 SNEGSKA (reference sequence). The CDR3 reads CSARVRKGVSTEAFF. CDR3 DNA sequence: TGCAGTGCTAGAGTCCGAAAAGGGGTGAGCACTGAAGCTTTCTTT.

The chain is built from TRBV6-5 and TRBJ1-2, with D possibly TRBD1 on 6 matching bases. Germline V gene sequence: CDR1 MNHEY, CDR2 SVGAGI. V was shortened by 2 bases and J by 6 bases, with 16 bases between the two germline ends. This CDR3 region has 15 residues. CDR3 amino acids: CASSYHRQGGNGYTF. The CDR3 DNA is TGTGCCAGCAGTTACCACCGCCAAGGGGGAAATGGCTACACCTTC.

The rearrangement links TRBV5-6 to TRBJ1-2, with 7 bases identical to TRBD1. The germline V gene encodes CDR1 SGHDT and CDR2 YYEEEE. This CDR3 comprises 15 residues. Trimming removed 2 bases from V and 8 bases from J; junction bases left unmatched: 12. The CDR3 protein is CASSLQTGQFRGYTF. The CDR3 DNA is TGTGCCAGCAGCTTACAGACAGGGCAATTCCGCGGCTACACCTTC.

The V and J genes are TRBV12-3 or TRBV12-4 and TRBJ2-3, with D possibly being TRBD2 (5 bases). Trimming pared 4 bases from V and 2 bases from J, leaving 13 bases between. This CDR3 has 15 amino acids. The CDR3 coding sequence is TGTGCCAGCAGTTCCCCAGCGGATTACACAGATACGCAGTATTTT. Amino acids: CASSSPADYTDTQYF.

This clonotype occurred a few times. The chain couples TRBV30 to TRBJ1-1, with D unclear. The CDR3 is 16 residues long. Germline-derived CDR1 and CDR2 are GTSNPN and SVGIG (reference sequence). V was shortened by 0 bases and J by 0 bases, with 14 bases between the two germline ends. The CDR3 loop is CAWSVGSVGLNTEAFF. The CDR3 region has the DNA TGTGCCTGGAGTGTAGGGTCAGTAGGTCTGAACACTGAAGCTTTCTTT.

Ten or more counts support this clonotype. The chain combines TRBV5-6 with TRBJ1-1, with D tentatively TRBD1 (5 bases). Looked up from germline, CDR1 is SGHDT and CDR2 is YYEEEE. The CDR3 extends over 11 amino acids. Trimming took 3 bases from V and 7 from J, leaving 7 bases between them. In DNA, the CDR3 is TGTGCCAGCAGCTGGGACGGTGAAGCTTTCTTT. It codes for CASSWDGEAFF.

The genes are TRBV7-3 and TRBJ1-1; D remains ambiguous. Germline V gene sequence: CDR1 SGHTA, CDR2 FQGTGA. The CDR3 sequence is 13 residues long. Trimming stripped 2 bases from V and 4 bases from J, with 8 bases between. CDR3 nucleotide sequence: TGTGCCAGCAGCTTAGTACAGAGCACTGAAGCTTTCTTT. It translates to CASSLVQSTEAFF.

This sequence joins TRBV20-1 and TRBJ2-1; TRBD2 agrees at 7 bases. Germline V gene sequence: CDR1 DFQATT, CDR2 SNEGSKA (reference sequence). CDR3 length: 14 residues. The J segment lost 0 bases and the V segment lost 7 bases, leaving 6 bases of the junction unmatched. The CDR3 sequence: CSGQAGSSYNEQFF. The CDR3 DNA reads as TGCAGTGGTCAAGCGGGGAGCTCCTACAATGAGCAGTTCTTC.

This clonotype was picked up a small number of times. The rearrangement uses TRBV5-1 and TRBJ2-1, with TRBD2 matching 8 bases. Germline V gives CDR1 SGHRS, CDR2 YFSETQ. Germline trimming cut 1 base from V and 4 bases from J; bases unmatched to any gene: 10. There are 17 residues in the CDR3. CDR3 loop: CASSLTGGTLGYNEQFF. DNA for the CDR3: TGCGCCAGCAGCTTGACGGGGGGGACGCTGGGGTACAATGAGCAGTTCTTC.

The rearrangement joins TRBV12-3 or TRBV12-4 to TRBJ2-2, with 9 bases lining up with TRBD1. CDR3 length: 15 amino acids. The ends lost 6 bases at V and 1 base at J; junction bases unmatched: 3. CDR3 in DNA: TGTGCCAGCAGGGGGGGACAGGGGAACACCGGGGAGCTGTTTTTT. As protein: CASRGGQGNTGELFF.

In its sample, this clonotype was seen a few times. The rearrangement links TRBV5-1 to TRBJ2-7, with TRBD1 matching 11 bases. The germline gives CDR1 SGHRS, CDR2 YFSETQ. The ends lost 4 bases at V and 4 bases at J; junction bases unmatched: 4. This CDR3 contains 14 residues. CDR3 DNA: TGCGCCAGCAGCCGGACAGGGGGCAGGTACGAGCAGTACTTC. It translates to CASSRTGGRYEQYF. The full variable domain, completed using reference TRBV5-1 and TRBJ2-7, is KAGVTQTPRYLIKTRGQQVTLSCSPISGHRSVSWYQQTPGQGLQFLFEYFSETQRNKGNFPGRFSGRQFSNSRSEMNVSTLELGDSALYLCASSRTGGRYEQYFGPGTRLTVT.

This chain links TRBV6-5 with TRBJ2-5, with D unresolved. This CDR3 is 13 amino acids long. Trimming took off 8 bases at V and 3 bases at J, with 13 bases between the two ends. Germline assignment: CDR1 MNHEY and CDR2 SVGAGI. In DNA, the CDR3 is TGTGCCAGCCGGATCACAGAGAAAGAGACCCAGTACTTC. Its translation: CASRITEKETQYF.

The V gene is TRBV20-1, the J gene TRBJ1-5; 7 bases are shared with TRBD1. The CDR3 totals 14 residues. V shed 3 bases and J 2 bases; nucleotides not matched to a gene: 4. CDR1 is DFQATT and CDR2 is SNEGSKA in the germline V gene (reference sequence). Here the CDR3 reads CSARNRGGNQPQHF. CDR3 coding DNA: TGCAGTGCTAGGAACAGGGGCGGCAATCAGCCCCAGCATTTT.